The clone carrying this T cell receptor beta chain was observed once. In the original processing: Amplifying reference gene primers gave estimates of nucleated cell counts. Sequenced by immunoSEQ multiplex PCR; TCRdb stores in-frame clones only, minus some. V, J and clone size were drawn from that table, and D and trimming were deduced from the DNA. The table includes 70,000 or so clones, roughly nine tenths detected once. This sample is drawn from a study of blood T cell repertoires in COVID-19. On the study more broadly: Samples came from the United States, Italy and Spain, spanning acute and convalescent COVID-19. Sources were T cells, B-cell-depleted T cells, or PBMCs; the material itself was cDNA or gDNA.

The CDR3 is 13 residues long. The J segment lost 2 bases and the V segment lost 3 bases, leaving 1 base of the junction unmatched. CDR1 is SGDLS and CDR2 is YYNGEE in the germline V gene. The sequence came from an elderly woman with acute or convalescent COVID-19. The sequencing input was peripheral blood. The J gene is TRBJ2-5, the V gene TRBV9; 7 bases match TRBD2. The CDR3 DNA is TGTGCCAGCAGCGGGACTAGACAAGAGACCCAGTACTTC. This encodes CASSGTRQETQYF.